The source of this TCR beta chain is a study of Ad26.COV2.S vaccination and SARS-CoV-2 variants. Study-level findings and limits: Among vaccine recipients, spike-specific TCR breadth exceeded that of placebo recipients. Analyses of TCR breadth and depth may have underestimated total T cell responses.

Of note for this clone: Antigen unknown.

This CDR3 contains 17 residues. From germline, CDR1 is LGHDT and CDR2 YNNKEL (reference sequence). The V gene lost 3 bases and the J gene lost 2 bases, with 19 bases spanning the gap. Some clones are missing from TCRdb's copy, which holds only in-frame ones; the method was immunoSEQ multiplex PCR. The profile shows about 180,000 clones, 70% to 90% of them singletons. This sequence was found in a human donor who had recovered from COVID-19. This specimen was peripheral blood, taken after recovery from COVID-19. J is TRBJ2-5 and V is TRBV3-1 (or the pseudogene TRBV3-2), with D perhaps assigned TRBD1 or TRBD2 (5 bases each). CDR3 bases: TGTGCCAGCAGCCAGGAACGGGGCATAAACCCACAAGAGACCCAGTACTTC. Its protein product is CASSQERGINPQETQYF.